The 20 T cell receptor beta chains below come from one sample, sequenced in a study of cytomegalovirus exposure and HLA in healthy donors. The method was immunoSEQ multiplex PCR; TCRdb's version includes in-frame clones alone and lacks a portion of them. The sample shows 95,000 to 150,000 clones, under 90% of them seen only once. Sequenced material: PBMCs. The receptors stem from a woman in her twenties or thirties in good health and CMV-seronegative.

On this clone: A junction end diverges from the germline sequence, so it may reflect a read error. The genes are TRBV6-6 and TRBJ1-4; the D gene is possibly TRBD1 (5 bases). The length of the CDR3 is 15 residues. Germline CDR1 is MNHNY and CDR2 is SVGAGI (reference sequence). The CDR3: CASRARAGTSEKLFF. In DNA form, the CDR3 reads TGTGCCAGCAGGGCCAGGGCAGGGACTAGTGAAAAACTGTTTTTT.

This chain joins TRBV4-1 and TRBJ1-2, with TRBD1 matching over 9 bases. The CDR3 runs to 15 residues. With 4 bases clipped from V and 5 bases from J, the junction kept 8 bases outside the gene matches. Germline assignment: CDR1 MGHRA and CDR2 YSYEKL. The DNA of the CDR3 is TGCGCCAGCAGCCCCCCGGGACAGGGCTCTTATGGCTACACCTTC. Protein: CASSPPGQGSYGYTF.

This clone has a count of ten or more. The J gene is TRBJ1-2, the V gene TRBV15, with no clear D. Germline V gene data show CDR1 as LNHNV and CDR2 as YYDKDF (reference sequence). The CDR3 length is 15 residues. V was clipped by 0 bases and J by 6 bases, with 14 bases between them. For the CDR3, the DNA is TGTGCCACCAGCAGAGATAAAGCTCGAGGAAATGGCTACACCTTC. Its protein is CATSRDKARGNGYTF.

The chain employs TRBV11-3 and TRBJ2-1, with D perhaps matching TRBD2 (6 bases). Germline CDR1 and CDR2: SGHNT and YENEEA. Trimming left V 2 bases short and J 6 bases short, with 14 bases between. The CDR3 sequence is 15 residues long. CDR3 residues: CASSLRTIGGNEQFF. The CDR3 coding sequence is TGTGCCAGCAGCTTAAGGACTATCGGGGGCAATGAGCAGTTCTTC. Using reference TRBV11-3 and TRBJ2-1 for the parts outside the CDR3, the full variable domain is EAGVVQSPRYKIIEKKQPVAFWCNPISGHNTLYWYLQNLGQGPELLIRYENEEAVDDSQLPKDRFSAERLKGVDSTLKIQPAELGDSAVYLCASSLRTIGGNEQFFGPGTRLTVL.

The rearrangement uses TRBV9 and TRBJ2-2; possible D gene TRBD1, 6 bases. V shed 10 bases and J shed 3 bases, with 10 bases lying between them. Germline V lookup: CDR1 SGDLS, CDR2 YYNGEE. The CDR3 has 12 amino acids. The CDR3, as DNA: TGTGCCTCCAGGGGAGACACCGGGGAGCTGTTTTTT. Protein: CASRGDTGELFF.

The gene calls are TRBV9 and TRBJ2-7; TRBD1 matches at 7 bases. Germline loops: CDR1 SGDLS, CDR2 YYNGEE. The CDR3 spans 14 residues. V was pared by 4 bases and J by 2 bases, with 6 bases of the junction left unmatched. In DNA, the CDR3 is TGTGCCAGCAGCCCATGGACAGGCGCCTACGAGCAGTACTTC. Amino acids: CASSPWTGAYEQYF.

This rearrangement joins TRBV5-8 to TRBJ1-5; D might be TRBD1 (5 bases). Germline-derived CDR1 and CDR2 are SGHTS and YDEGEE. Deletions cut 0 bases from V and 4 bases from J, with 8 bases between. The CDR3 length is 14 residues. CDR3 DNA: TGTGCCAGCAGCTTGGACAGGCCTAATCAGCCCCAGCATTTT. It encodes CASSLDRPNQPQHF. The full variable domain, completed using reference TRBV5-8 and TRBJ1-5, is EAGVTQSPTHLIKTRGQQATLRCSPISGHTSVYWYQQALGLGLQFLLWYDEGEERNRGNFPPRFSGRQFPNYSSELNVNALELEDSALYLCASSLDRPNQPQHFGDGTRLSIL.

This clone was recorded once. J is TRBJ2-2 and V is TRBV13, with a possible D match to TRBD2 (7 bases). CDR1 is PRHDT and CDR2 is FYEKMQ in the germline V gene (reference sequence). Trimming stripped 5 bases from V and 9 bases from J, with 16 bases between. The length of the CDR3 is 14 residues. CDR3 protein: CASSKTGGFWELFF. CDR3 DNA: TGTGCCAGCAGCAAGACGGGGGGCTTCTGGGAGCTGTTTTTT.

This clone was counted once. J is TRBJ1-1 and V is TRBV7-9, with D maybe TRBD1 (5 bases). Deletions cut 5 bases from V and 1 base from J, with 11 bases between. The CDR3 spans 14 residues. Germline CDR1 and CDR2: SEHNR and FQNEAQ (reference sequence). The CDR3 sequence: CASSPGTPNTEAFF. The CDR3 DNA follows: TGTGCCAGCAGCCCTGGGACTCCGAACACTGAAGCTTTCTTT.

V usage is TRBV5-3 and J usage is TRBJ2-1; 12 bases map to TRBD2. TRBV5-3 is designated an ORF whose function remains uncertain. V was clipped by 3 bases and J by 3 bases; unmatched bases: 4. This CDR3 comprises 16 residues. The CDR3 DNA sequence: TGTGCCAGAAGCTCCCTAGCGGGGGGGCTCTACAATGAGCAGTTCTTC. Protein product: CARSSLAGGLYNEQFF.

The chain has TRBV11-2 and TRBJ1-2; 8 bases match TRBD1. In germline, CDR1 is SGHAT, CDR2 FQNNGV. The CDR3 loop spans 14 amino acids. Trimming at V came to 5 bases and at J to 3 bases, leaving 5 bases not matched to a gene. The CDR3 reads CASSAGDRYYGYTF. CDR3 DNA sequence: TGTGCCAGCAGCGCAGGGGACAGGTACTATGGCTACACCTTC.

The gene calls are TRBV28 and TRBJ2-1, with 8 positions matching TRBD1. CDR1 is MDHEN and CDR2 is SYDVKM in the germline V gene. The CDR3 extends over 16 amino acids. V was pared by 7 bases and J by 9 bases, with 17 bases of the junction left unmatched. CDR3 amino acids: CASTSPGQGALGEQFF. As DNA, the CDR3 is TGTGCCAGCACCTCCCCGGGGCAGGGGGCGTTAGGTGAGCAGTTCTTC.

The chain uses TRBV5-4 and TRBJ2-3, with 10 bases lining up with TRBD1. CDR1 is SGHNT and CDR2 is YYREEE in the germline V gene (reference sequence). This CDR3 is 17 amino acids long. Trimming cost V 0 bases and J 2 bases; bases outside gene matches: 6. CDR3: CASSLEFDRGLTDTQYF. The CDR3 DNA sequence: TGTGCCAGCAGCTTGGAATTCGACAGGGGGCTCACAGATACGCAGTATTTT.

The chain has TRBV19 and TRBJ2-3; tentatively, D is TRBD2 (6 bases). CDR1 and CDR2 (germline): LNHDA, SQIVND (reference sequence). V shed 5 bases and J shed 2 bases, with 17 bases lying between them. There are 16 residues in the CDR3. The CDR3 DNA reads as TGTGCCAGTAGTTCCTCCGGGACTGGAAACACAGATACGCAGTATTTT. Its protein is CASSSSGTGNTDTQYF.

The chain recombines TRBV29-1 with TRBJ1-2; the match to TRBD1 covers 7 bases. The V gene's germline CDR1 is SQVTM and CDR2 ANQGSEA. Trimming cost V 2 bases and J 7 bases; bases outside gene matches: 4. The CDR3 has 12 amino acids. The CDR3 sequence is CSVERQGGGYTF. The CDR3 DNA sequence: TGCAGCGTTGAACGACAGGGCGGTGGCTACACCTTC.

V is TRBV4-1 and J is TRBJ1-3; 8 nucleotides agree with TRBD1. The germline CDR1 and CDR2 sequences are MGHRA and YSYEKL. With 0 bases clipped from V and 4 bases from J, the junction kept 14 bases outside the gene matches. The CDR3 is 19 residues long. As DNA, the CDR3 is TGCGCCAGCAGCCAAGAAGGGGGCAGGGGGCAAGTGGAAGGAAACACCATATATTTT. It encodes CASSQEGGRGQVEGNTIYF.

This chain uses TRBV9 with TRBJ2-1; 11 bases line up with TRBD2. V gave up 4 bases and J gave up 6 bases; unmatched junction bases: 6. CDR3 size: 15 residues. The germline gives CDR1 SGDLS, CDR2 YYNGEE. The CDR3 DNA is TGTGCCAGCAGCTTCGGGACTAGCGGCGGCAATGAGCAGTTCTTC. It is translated as CASSFGTSGGNEQFF.

The J gene is TRBJ2-7, the V gene TRBV7-2, with a possible D match to TRBD1 (5 bases). Trimming removed 2 bases from V and 5 bases from J, with 10 bases in between. The V gene's germline CDR1 is SGHTA and CDR2 FQGNSA. The CDR3 contains 13 residues. The CDR3 bases are TGTGCCAGCAGCTTAAGGGGCAGCGACGAGCAGTACTTC. As protein: CASSLRGSDEQYF.

Remarks on this clone: An end of the junction does not agree with germline; a read error may underlie this. The chain combines TRBV2 with TRBJ1-2; 8 nucleotides match TRBD1. Germline V lookup: CDR1 SNHLY, CDR2 FYNNEI. The length of the CDR3 is 14 residues. CDR3 region: CASRRDRGNNGYTF. As DNA, the CDR3 is TGTGCCAGCAGGAGAGACAGGGGTAACAATGGCTACACCTTC.

The V call is TRBV7-8, the J call TRBJ1-1; D not resolved. From germline, CDR1 is SGHVS and CDR2 FQNEAQ. The V end was cut by 4 bases, the J end by 2 bases, with 11 bases between. The CDR3 is made up of 14 amino acids. The CDR3 here is CASSSRLTNTEAFF. In nucleotides, the CDR3 is TGTGCCAGCAGCTCCCGATTGACAAACACTGAAGCTTTCTTT.